This TCR beta chain was recovered during a study of beta chain features in type 1 diabetes (dated by TCRdb to 2017 to 2018). About the full investigation: Mean age, gender distribution, total cell number and subset yield did not differ between patients and healthy donors. Across all samples, 107,917,701 sorted cells were examined, and cell number per subset correlated strongly with RNA yield. Whereas all 28 donors provided naive and central memory subsets, regulatory and stem cell-like memory subsets were isolated from just 8 patients and roughly eight healthy donors. The study compared the TCRB repertoires of sorted circulating CD4+ T cell subsets in recently diagnosed type 1 diabetes patients with those in matched healthy donors.

Turning to this clone: The antigen it binds to is not known. Base qualities are missing; no much larger clone stands one base away.

Points the paper makes about the study in general: Because cDNA rather than genomic DNA was sequenced, highly expressing activated cells could have been over-represented, although no difference in activation and CD3 levels was found between groups. Because the HLA sub-analyses included only small numbers of individuals, any influence of HLA type on TCRB rearrangement was left unresolved. The naive, central memory and regulatory TCRB repertoires appeared to resemble one another more closely among patients than among healthy donors. Shorter templates might have been favored by PCR, but patient and control samples were amplified and corrected together, so both groups would have been affected equally by any skew. In all four CD4+ subsets, TCRB CDR3 length was moderately but significantly shorter in type 1 diabetes patients. Patients with type 1 diabetes made fewer insertions and deleted more nucleotides at VDJ recombination sites, implying thymic rearrangement abnormalities.

The entire amount of isolated RNA was reverse transcribed using the High Capacity cDNA Reverse Transcription Kit, so the sequenced TCRB transcripts were expressed ones. Deep immunoSEQ sequencing was applied to naive, central memory and regulatory T cell samples, giving an average of roughly 3.5 million total reads per sample. After sorted cells were lysed in RLT buffer, RNA was extracted with DNase-treated RNeasy Micro or Mini kits, with the choice depending on cell number. Each cell subset was processed separately to prevent cross-contamination, with patient and healthy donor samples processed together. Using the immunoSEQ multiplex PCR, TCRB sequences were amplified from cDNA into 87-bp fragments spanning the CDR3 region. Sequencing of the amplicons was performed on the Illumina HiSeq platform. The study's own analysis went as follows. Synthetic template baselines were used to correct PCR bias computationally, reads within Hamming distance 2 were collapsed, and singletons that could not be merged were discarded. Reads were aligned against IMGT so that V, D and J genes, CDR3 length and insertions or deletions at six rearrangement sites could be assigned. Within each subset, clonotype counts were normalized to sorted cell number, and only after that were true diversity and Gini coefficients computed with the tcR R package. The overlap coefficient, calculated on TCRB nucleotide sequences, was used to quantify repertoire sharing. Out-of-frame TCRB sequences from naive cells were analyzed to stand in for the pre-selection repertoire. TCRdb mirrors the immuneACCESS table, restricted to in-frame sequences. Some clones are absent from its copies; in checked studies, under half trace to an unresolved V gene, and the reason for the others is unknown. From that table come the V and J calls and clone size; the DNA was used to work out D and trimming. Across this sample there are around 250,000 clones, with just over 20% seen only once. The ten largest make up 0.028% of the sample.

The germline V gene provides CDR1 LGHNA and CDR2 YSLEER. Trimming leaves V shorter by 0 bases and J shorter by 8 bases, with the junction holding 5 bases beyond the gene matches. The CDR3 sequence holds 14 residues, the cysteine and phenylalanine included. Only the CDR3 portion is preserved as DNA: 42 bases, with reading frame beginning at the first base. Each donor gave one peripheral blood draw, averaging about 100 mL, which was collected into heparinised tubes. Using a panel that included CD45RO, CCR7, CD25, CD127, CD95 and CD27, naive, central memory, regulatory and stem cell-like memory CD4+ T cells were sorted on a BD FACSAria II. Purity was above 95% for every sorted population. PBMCs were isolated right away by Lymphoprep density gradient centrifugation and were stained directly, without culture. So that batch effects would be minimized, each experiment stained and sorted samples in pairs, pairing one healthy donor with one patient.

This clonotype was sampled from a woman in her forties with type 1 diabetes. Sequenced material: naive CD4+ T cells from blood. In the paper's terms, the cell subset or site label means: true naive CD4+ T cells. The chain joins TRBV4-3 to TRBJ1-2; TRBD1 lines up with 8 middle nucleotides. The CDR3 protein: CASSQERTGRGYTF. The sequenced DNA: TGCGCCAGCAGCCAAGAGAGGACAGGGAGAGGCTACACCTTC.